The source of this TCR beta chain is a study of identical twins. Healthy Caucasians made up all donors. Study findings and constraints: The study based its conclusions on cross-sectional statistical analysis and did not follow the same donors. Beta out-of-frame sequences displayed a weaker excess of sharing between twins. Memory repertoires lacked the insertion deficit that abundant cord blood beta clonotypes showed.

This clonotype has a count of ten or more. Its antigen is not identified. TCRdb independently ran MiXCR on the 5' RACE reads; one entry per CDR3 protein. This sample yields hundreds of thousands of distinct CDR3 sequences, of which approximately 13% are seen a single time; around 1.5% belongs to the top ten. V lost 5 bases, J lost 4 bases, and 9 bases lay in between. The CDR3 runs to 12 residues. The germline V gene encodes CDR1 SQVTM and CDR2 ANQGSEA. A further study also used this sample, focusing on yellow fever vaccine responses in identical twins.

The source is a young woman in good health. The specimen sequenced was PBMCs. This sequence joins TRBV29-1 and TRBJ1-5; no clear D. CDR3 sequence: CSVKDGNQPQHF. The CDR3 nucleotides are TGCAGCGTTAAGGATGGGAATCAGCCCCAGCATTTT.